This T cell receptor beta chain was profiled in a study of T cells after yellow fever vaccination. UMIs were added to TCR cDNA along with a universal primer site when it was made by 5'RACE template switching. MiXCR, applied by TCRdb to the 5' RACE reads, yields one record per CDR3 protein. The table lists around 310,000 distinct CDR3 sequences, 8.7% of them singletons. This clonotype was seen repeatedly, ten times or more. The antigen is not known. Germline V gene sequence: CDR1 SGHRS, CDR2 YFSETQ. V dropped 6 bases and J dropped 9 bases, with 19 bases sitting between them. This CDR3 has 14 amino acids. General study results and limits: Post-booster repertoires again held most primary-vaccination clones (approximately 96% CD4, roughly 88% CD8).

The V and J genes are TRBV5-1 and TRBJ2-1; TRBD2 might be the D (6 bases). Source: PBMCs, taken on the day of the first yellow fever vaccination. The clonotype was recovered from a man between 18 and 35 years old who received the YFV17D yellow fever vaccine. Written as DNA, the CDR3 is TGCGCCAGCACCGAAGCGGAGGGTCAGGGTGAGCAGTTCTTC. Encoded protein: CASTEAEGQGEQFF.